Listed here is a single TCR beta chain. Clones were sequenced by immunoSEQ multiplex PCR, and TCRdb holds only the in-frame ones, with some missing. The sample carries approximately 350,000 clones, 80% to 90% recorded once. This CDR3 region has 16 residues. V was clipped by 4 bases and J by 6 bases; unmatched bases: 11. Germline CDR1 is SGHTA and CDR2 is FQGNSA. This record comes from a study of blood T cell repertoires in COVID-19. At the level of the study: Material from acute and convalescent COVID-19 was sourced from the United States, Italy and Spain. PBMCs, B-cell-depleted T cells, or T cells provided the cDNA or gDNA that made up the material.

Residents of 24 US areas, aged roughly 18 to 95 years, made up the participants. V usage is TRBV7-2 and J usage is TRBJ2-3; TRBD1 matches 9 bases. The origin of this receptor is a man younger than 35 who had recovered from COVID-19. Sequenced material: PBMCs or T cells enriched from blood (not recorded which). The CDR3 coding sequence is TGTGCCAGCAGCTCCGGGACAGGGAAAGGAGCCGATACGCAGTATTTT. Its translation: CASSSGTGKGADTQYF.